This passage covers 26 T cell receptor delta chains from one sample sequenced in a study of Vδ1+ human thymocytes. Sequences come from RNA converted to cDNA by reverse transcription. Pooled V-gene forward primers with one constant-region reverse primer generated the CDR3 amplicons by multiplex PCR. TCRdb re-identified clones in the multiplex PCR reads via CATT. The sample lists about 75,000 delta-chain clones, about 35% occurring once. Antigen specificity for these receptors is unknown. Notes on the study in general: Thymic TRG and TRD repertoires appeared highly polyclonal, with Gaussian CDR3 length distributions.

The sequenced sample consisted of Vdelta1+ gamma-delta thymocytes from the thymus. Documented subset: FACS-sorted CD3+ TCRalphabeta- TCRVdelta1+ TCRVdelta2- thymocytes. The receptors here all came from a boy younger than two who had congenital heart surgery.

The gene calls are TRDV1 and TRDJ1; a possible D gene is TRDD3 (5 bases). CDR1 and CDR2 (germline): TSWWSYY, QGS. V lost 1 base, J lost 0 bases, and 24 bases lay in between. CDR3 length: 20 amino acids. The CDR3 sequence is CALGEPFPTSGMRYTDKLIF. In DNA, the CDR3 is TGTGCTCTTGGGGAACCCTTTCCCACGTCCGGGATGAGGTACACCGATAAACTCATCTTT.

This chain links TRDV1 with TRDJ1; 7 positions agree with TRDD3. After removal of 6 bases from V and 0 bases from J, the junction contained 19 bases not matched to a gene. Germline CDR1 and CDR2: TSWWSYY and QGS. The CDR3 consists of 19 residues. For the CDR3, the DNA is TGTGCTCTTGGTAGCGACCCCCGGGGGATTGGGCGGTACACCGATAAACTCATCTTT. This encodes CALGSDPRGIGRYTDKLIF.

This rearrangement joins TRDV1 to TRDJ1; 9 nucleotides match TRDD3. In germline, CDR1 is TSWWSYY, CDR2 QGS. The CDR3 spans 16 residues. V was clipped by 2 bases and J by 10 bases; unmatched bases: 14. The CDR3 spells CALGETPYWGRRTLIF. In nucleotides, the CDR3 is TGTGCTCTTGGGGAAACTCCATACTGGGGGAGACGCACACTCATCTTT.

This clone was found a few times. The V call is TRDV1, the J call TRDJ1; TRDD3 matches at 12 bases. V trimming: 3 bases; J trimming: 0 bases; junction bases outside the gene matches: 20. The CDR3 length is 22 residues. Germline CDR1 and CDR2: TSWWSYY and QGS. In DNA, the CDR3 is TGTGCTCTTGGGGACCCTCCTCCTAGTACTGGGGGATACAGGACGTACACCGATAAACTCATCTTT. It specifies CALGDPPPSTGGYRTYTDKLIF.

V gene TRDV1 combines with J gene TRDJ1; 8 bases map to TRDD3. Trimming removed 5 bases from V and 0 bases from J; junction bases left unmatched: 23. Per the germline V gene, CDR1 is TSWWSYY and CDR2 is QGS. The CDR3 covers 21 residues. CDR3 sequence: CALGIISPDRTGGRYTDKLIF. In DNA, the CDR3 is TGTGCTCTTGGGATCATTTCCCCTGACCGCACTGGGGGCCGGTACACCGATAAACTCATCTTT.

The chain recombines TRDV2 with TRDJ1; 11 bases map to TRDD3. The CDR3 runs 23 residues. V dropped 2 bases and J dropped 0; count of bases not matched to a gene: 25. Germline values: CDR1 GEAIGNYY, CDR2 EKD. The CDR3 loop is CACDITLFLQPLLGDTDTDKLIF. The CDR3 coding sequence is TGTGCCTGTGACATAACACTTTTCCTACAGCCCCTTCTGGGGGATACCGACACCGATAAACTCATCTTT.

The V call is TRDV1, the J call TRDJ1; D perhaps matches TRDD2 (6 bases). The V end was cut by 1 base, the J end by 0 bases, with 15 bases between. CDR3 length: 17 residues. CDR1 and CDR2 (germline): TSWWSYY, QGS. The CDR3 bases are TGTGCTCTTGGGGAACGCGGCCTTCCATGGTACACCGATAAACTCATCTTT. Residues: CALGERGLPWYTDKLIF.

V is TRDV1 and J is TRDJ1; 13 positions match TRDD3. CDR3 length: 18 amino acids. With 5 bases clipped from V and 9 bases from J, the junction kept 18 bases outside the gene matches. Germline assignment: CDR1 TSWWSYY and CDR2 QGS. The DNA for the CDR3 is TGTGCTCTTGGGCCCGCGCCGACCGCATACTGGGGGATACGAGAACTCATCTTT. Its translation: CALGPAPTAYWGIRELIF.

This clone has only a few counts. The chain employs TRDV1 and TRDJ1; 7 positions agree with TRDD2. This CDR3 has 15 amino acids. The V gene's germline CDR1 is TSWWSYY and CDR2 QGS. Losses at the gene ends were 6 bases for V and 7 bases for J; bases not matched to a gene: 14. CDR3 residues: CALGEGVSYNGKLIF. The CDR3 bases are TGTGCTCTTGGAGAAGGTGTTTCCTACAATGGTAAACTCATCTTT.

This clone occurred a few times. V and J are TRDV1 and TRDJ1, with D possibly matching TRDD3 (5 bases). The germline V gene encodes CDR1 TSWWSYY and CDR2 QGS. This CDR3 contains 21 residues. The V end was cut by 2 bases, the J end by 3 bases, with 31 bases between. This CDR3 reads CALGESVYRAGSYQRSDKLIF. The CDR3 DNA follows: TGTGCTCTTGGGGAATCAGTCTATCGGGCTGGGTCTTACCAACGTTCCGATAAACTCATCTTT.

This clone was counted a few times. The chain is built from TRDV1 and TRDJ1, with TRDD3 identical over 9 bases. This CDR3 is 21 amino acids long. Trimming removed 1 base from V and 2 bases from J; junction bases left unmatched: 20. The V gene's germline CDR1 is TSWWSYY and CDR2 QGS. CDR3 sequence (DNA): TGTGCTCTTGGGGAACCCCCTACGACTGGGGGAAGGGGGCGATTAACCGATAAACTCATCTTT. This codes for CALGEPPTTGGRGRLTDKLIF.

The chain joins TRDV1 to TRDJ1; possible D gene TRDD3, 5 bases. The CDR3 consists of 16 residues. Germline assignment: CDR1 TSWWSYY and CDR2 QGS. Trimming shortened V by 2 bases and J by 1 base, and 14 bases separated the two germline ends. CDR3 sequence (DNA): TGTGCTCTTGGGGAATTGAGGGATCGGGGCACCGATAAACTCATCTTT. Translation gives CALGELRDRGTDKLIF.

V usage is TRDV1 and J usage is TRDJ1, with 9 bases identical to TRDD3. CDR1 is TSWWSYY, CDR2 QGS, per germline. The CDR3 is made up of 21 amino acids. V lost 0 bases to trimming and J lost 4 bases; unmatched junction nucleotides: 21. The CDR3 region has the DNA TGTGCTCTTGGGGAACTGCCTCGTTCCCCCCTCTGGGGGATTTATCTCGATAAACTCATCTTT. Amino acid sequence: CALGELPRSPLWGIYLDKLIF.

J is TRDJ1 and V is TRDV1, with TRDD3 identical over 13 bases. CDR1 is TSWWSYY, CDR2 QGS, per germline. CDR3 length: 21 residues. Trimming removed 8 bases from V and 1 base from J; junction bases left unmatched: 22. The CDR3 bases are TGTGCTCTTAAACCAGATTCCCCTGGACTGGGGGATACGTCCCTCACCGATAAACTCATCTTT. Translating gives CALKPDSPGLGDTSLTDKLIF.

This clone has more than one count but fewer than ten. This rearrangement joins TRDV1 to TRDJ1; 8 bases agree with TRDD3. Per germline, CDR1 TSWWSYY and CDR2 QGS. With 4 bases clipped from V and 0 bases from J, the junction kept 28 bases outside the gene matches. The CDR3 length is 23 residues. Here the CDR3 DNA reads TGTGCTCTTGGGGTCCTAGGTCCCACGTACTGGGGGGTCAACCTCCAGTACACCGATAAACTCATCTTT. As protein: CALGVLGPTYWGVNLQYTDKLIF.

This clone showed up just a few times. The chain recombines TRDV1 with TRDJ1, with 11 positions matching TRDD3. Trimming cost V 2 bases and J 6 bases; bases outside gene matches: 38. Germline V gene data show CDR1 as TSWWSYY and CDR2 as QGS. This CDR3 comprises 26 residues. CDR3 DNA sequence: TGTGCTCTTGGGGAAGACAGCGGGTCTATCCACGGCGCTTGGGGGATACGCGAAGAGGGCAAGAATAAACTCATCTTT. This encodes CALGEDSGSIHGAWGIREEGKNKLIF.

On this clone itself: This sample also contains other DNA sequences that code for the same CDR3. V is TRDV1 and J is TRDJ1; 8 nucleotides match TRDD3. This CDR3 contains 20 residues. Trimming cost V 3 bases and J 3 bases; bases outside gene matches: 21. Germline V gene data show CDR1 as TSWWSYY and CDR2 as QGS. Here the CDR3 DNA reads TGTGCTCTTGGGGACCCCGGTCTCCTTCTGTGGTGGGGGATCTCCGATAAACTCATCTTT. This gives the protein CALGDPGLLLWWGISDKLIF.

Points on this clone: One junction end disagrees with the germline gene, perhaps due to a read error. V usage is TRDV1 and J usage is TRDJ1; D remains ambiguous. CDR3 length: 15 residues. CDR1 is TSWWSYY, CDR2 QGS, per germline. CDR3 nucleotides: TGTGCTCTTGGGACCTTATTGAGGAACACCGATAAATTCATCTTT. It encodes CALGTLLRNTDKFIF.

A few counts support this clone. The gene calls are TRDV1 and TRDJ1, with 7 bases aligning to TRDD2. The trim removed 0 bases at V and 0 bases at J, leaving 19 bases unmatched. The germline V gene encodes CDR1 TSWWSYY and CDR2 QGS. The CDR3 totals 21 residues. The CDR3 reads CALGELVRFLQGYTYTDKLIF. The CDR3 DNA is TGTGCTCTTGGGGAACTAGTTCGGTTCCTACAAGGGTACACGTACACCGATAAACTCATCTTT.

This chain links TRDV1 with TRDJ1, with 7 positions matching TRDD3. Trimming at V came to 0 bases and at J to 0 bases, leaving 10 bases not matched to a gene. The CDR3 extends over 18 amino acids. The germline CDR1 and CDR2 sequences are TSWWSYY and QGS. CDR3 amino acids: CALGELTGDNLYTDKLIF. CDR3 nucleotides: TGTGCTCTTGGGGAACTAACCGGGGATAACTTGTACACCGATAAACTCATCTTT.

The chain has TRDV1 and TRDJ1, with D hard to call. V shed 9 bases and J shed 0 bases, with 20 bases lying between them. CDR3 length: 16 amino acids. The germline gives CDR1 TSWWSYY, CDR2 QGS. The CDR3 protein is CALREGELPYTDKLIF. CDR3 DNA sequence: TGTGCTCTCAGGGAGGGTGAGCTACCTTACACCGATAAACTCATCTTT.

The sample holds a few counts of this clone. At the DNA level, this CDR3 is encoded by other sequences in the same sample as well. The chain employs TRDV1 and TRDJ1; D unresolved. This CDR3 region has 13 residues. The germline V gene encodes CDR1 TSWWSYY and CDR2 QGS. Trimming removed 4 bases from V and 0 bases from J, with 6 bases in between. This CDR3 is CALGGRHTDKLIF. CDR3 sequence (DNA): TGTGCTCTTGGGGGGCGACACACCGATAAACTCATCTTT.

This sequence joins TRDV1 and TRDJ1; 8 nucleotides match TRDD3. Trimming took 0 bases from V and 0 from J; bases not matched to a gene: 24. The CDR3 sequence is 23 residues long. Germline lookup yields CDR1 TSWWSYY and CDR2 QGS. Here the CDR3 DNA reads TGTGCTCTTGGGGAACTCGAGGATTACTGGGGGTCGAGTCCTGTTTTGTACACCGATAAACTCATCTTT. Its translation is CALGELEDYWGSSPVLYTDKLIF.

The J gene is TRDJ1, the V gene TRDV1; TRDD3 is a possible D gene (7 bases). CDR1 and CDR2 from the germline V gene are TSWWSYY and QGS. Trimming pared 3 bases from V and 2 bases from J, leaving 28 bases between. The CDR3 is 20 amino acids. Here the CDR3 DNA reads TGTGCTCTTGGGGAGACCATGGCCTTCCCCTTTTTCTGGGGGACCGATAAACTCATCTTT. Its translation is CALGETMAFPFFWGTDKLIF.

This chain uses TRDV1 with TRDJ1; 11 bases align to TRDD3. After removal of 6 bases from V and 0 bases from J, the junction contained 15 bases not matched to a gene. Germline V gene lookup returns CDR1 TSWWSYY and CDR2 QGS. The CDR3 runs 19 residues. CDR3 bases: TGTGCTCTTGGTCGCCTACTGGGGGATAGGTGGTTGTACACCGATAAACTCATCTTT. Protein: CALGRLLGDRWLYTDKLIF.

This chain joins TRDV1 and TRDJ1; 11 bases line up with TRDD3. There are 23 residues in the CDR3. Germline V gene data show CDR1 as TSWWSYY and CDR2 as QGS. V shed 4 bases and J 0 bases; nucleotides not matched to a gene: 25. This CDR3 is CALGGAPLPQITGGYSNTDKLIF. CDR3 DNA sequence: TGTGCTCTTGGGGGGGCTCCCCTACCGCAAATAACTGGGGGATATTCGAACACCGATAAACTCATCTTT.